This TCR beta chain originates from a study of shared clonotypes between healthy human individuals. Trimming took 3 bases from V and 6 from J; bases not matched to a gene: 13. The germline V gene encodes CDR1 KGHSH and CDR2 LQKENI. This CDR3 contains 17 residues. Sequencing was performed with immunoSEQ multiplex PCR; in TCRdb, only in-frame clones are kept and a portion is missing. The sample contains some 2,100,000 clones, around 95% of which appear only once. Remarks on this clone: At the DNA level, this CDR3 is encoded by other sequences in the same sample as well.

The specimen sequenced was naive CD4+ T cells sorted from blood. The subset denotes: CD45RA+ positively selected. The genes are TRBV18 and TRBJ2-5, with 10 bases fitting TRBD2. This TCR came from a man younger than 30 in good health. CDR3 amino acids: CASSPRGTAGGPQTQYF. The CDR3 DNA follows: TGTGCCAGCTCACCGCGGGGGACAGCGGGAGGGCCCCAGACCCAGTACTTC. Full variable domain (missing parts from reference TRBV18 and TRBJ2-5): NAGVMQNPRHLVRRRGQEARLRCSPMKGHSHVYWYRQLPEEGLKFMVYLQKENIIDESGMPKERFSAEFPKEGPSILRIQQVVRGDSAAYFCASSPRGTAGGPQTQYFGPGTRLLVL.